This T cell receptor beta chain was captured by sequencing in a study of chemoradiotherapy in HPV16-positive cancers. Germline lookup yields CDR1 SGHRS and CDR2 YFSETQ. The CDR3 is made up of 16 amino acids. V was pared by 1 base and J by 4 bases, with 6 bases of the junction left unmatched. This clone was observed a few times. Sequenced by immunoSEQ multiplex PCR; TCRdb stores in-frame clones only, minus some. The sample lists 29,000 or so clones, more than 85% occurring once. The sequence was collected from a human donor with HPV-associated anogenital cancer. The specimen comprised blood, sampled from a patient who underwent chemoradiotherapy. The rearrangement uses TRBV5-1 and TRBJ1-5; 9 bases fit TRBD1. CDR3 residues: CASSLHPDRGNQPQHF. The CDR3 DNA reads TGCGCCAGCAGCTTGCATCCGGACAGGGGTAATCAGCCCCAGCATTTT.